There are a few counts of the clone carrying this T cell receptor (beta chain). Its specificity is unknown. CDR3 length: 16 residues. Germline V gene lookup returns CDR1 LGHNA and CDR2 YSLEER. J gave up 2 bases and V 4 bases, and 10 bases lay outside the gene matches. The data derive from a study of blood T cells in healthy people across ages. General study findings and limits: Estimated diversity, derived from one million T cells, was regarded as an underestimate.

Together with a sample-barcoded 5' primer, a J-beta primer mix was included in a second PCR lasting about 7 to 11 cycles. TCRdb re-derived calls from the 5' RACE reads in MiXCR, one entry per CDR3 protein. The data hold 1,800,000 or so distinct CDR3 sequences, with 39% observed a single time. The sequence was obtained from a human donor in good health. Sequenced: blood. The chain couples TRBV4-3 to TRBJ2-5; 7 bases map to TRBD2. The CDR3 DNA sequence: TGCGCCAGCAGCCGATCCTACCAGCGGGGACAAGAGACCCAGTACTTC. It translates to CASSRSYQRGQETQYF.